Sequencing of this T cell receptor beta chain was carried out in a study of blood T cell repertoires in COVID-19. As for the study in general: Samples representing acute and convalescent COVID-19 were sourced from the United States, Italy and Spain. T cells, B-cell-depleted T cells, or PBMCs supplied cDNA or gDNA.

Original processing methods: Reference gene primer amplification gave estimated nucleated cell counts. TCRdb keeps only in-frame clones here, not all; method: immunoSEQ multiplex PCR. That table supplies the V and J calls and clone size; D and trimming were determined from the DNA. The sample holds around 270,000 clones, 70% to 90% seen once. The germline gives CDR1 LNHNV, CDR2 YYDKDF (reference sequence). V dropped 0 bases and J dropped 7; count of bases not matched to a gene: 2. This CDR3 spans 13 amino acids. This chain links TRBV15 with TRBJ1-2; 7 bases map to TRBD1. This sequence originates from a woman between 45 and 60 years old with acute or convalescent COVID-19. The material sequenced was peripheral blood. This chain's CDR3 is CATSRDHRGGYTF. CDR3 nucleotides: TGTGCCACCAGCAGAGATCACAGGGGTGGCTACACCTTC.